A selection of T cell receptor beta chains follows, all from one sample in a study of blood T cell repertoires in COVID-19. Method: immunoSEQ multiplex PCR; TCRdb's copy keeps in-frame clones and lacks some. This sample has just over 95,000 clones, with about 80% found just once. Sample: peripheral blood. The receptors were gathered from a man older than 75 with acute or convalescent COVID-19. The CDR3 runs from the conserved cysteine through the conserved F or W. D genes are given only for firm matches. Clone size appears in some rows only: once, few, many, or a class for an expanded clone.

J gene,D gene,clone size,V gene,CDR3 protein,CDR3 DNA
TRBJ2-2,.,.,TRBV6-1,CASSEQTWLFF,TGTGCCAGCAGTGAACAGACTTGGCTGTTTTTT
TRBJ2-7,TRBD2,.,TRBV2,CASRPRTSGSGEQYF,TGTGCCAGCAGACCGAGGACTAGCGGGAGTGGAGAGCAGTACTTC
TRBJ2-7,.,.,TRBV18,CASSVTTTGYEQYF,TGTGCCAGCTCGGTAACTACTACGGGCTACGAGCAGTACTTC
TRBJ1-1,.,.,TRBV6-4,CASIATVHTEAFF,TGTGCCAGCATCGCGACAGTACACACTGAAGCTTTCTTT
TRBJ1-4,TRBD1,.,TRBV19,CASSPRQGRREKLFF,TGTGCCAGTAGTCCCCGACAGGGGAGGAGGGAAAAACTGTTTTTT
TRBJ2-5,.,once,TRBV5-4,CASTPPGVETQYF,TGTGCCAGCACCCCACCCGGGGTAGAGACCCAGTACTTC
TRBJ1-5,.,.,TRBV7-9,CASSRATVNQPQHF,TGTGCCAGCAGCAGGGCGACAGTTAATCAGCCCCAGCATTTT
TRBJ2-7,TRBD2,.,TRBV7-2,CASSLKGLSGRAVYEQYF,TGTGCCAGCAGCTTAAAGGGCCTTAGCGGGAGGGCCGTCTACGAGCAGTACTTC
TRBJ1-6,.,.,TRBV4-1,CASSQDSSSYNSPLHF,TGCGCCAGCAGCCAAGACTCGAGCTCCTATAATTCACCCCTCCACTTT
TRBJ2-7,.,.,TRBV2,CASSPNSYEQYF,TGTGCCAGCAGCCCAAACTCCTACGAGCAGTACTTC
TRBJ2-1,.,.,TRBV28,CASSFPQPGRYNEQFF,TGTGCCAGCAGTTTCCCTCAGCCCGGGAGATACAATGAGCAGTTCTTC
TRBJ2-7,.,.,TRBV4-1,CASSQTAQGAAPYEQYF,TGCGCCAGCAGCCAAACCGCCCAGGGTGCGGCCCCCTACGAGCAGTACTTC
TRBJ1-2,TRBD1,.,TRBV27,CASSRRTGNVYGYTF,TGTGCCAGCAGTCGCCGGACAGGCAATGTTTATGGCTACACCTTC
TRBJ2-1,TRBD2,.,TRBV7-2,CASSPRASGRNEQFF,TGTGCCAGCAGCCCCCGGGCTAGCGGGAGGAATGAGCAGTTCTTC
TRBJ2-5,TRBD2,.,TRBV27,CASSINHGGAGETQYF,TGTGCCAGCAGTATCAATCACGGGGGGGCCGGAGAGACCCAGTACTTC
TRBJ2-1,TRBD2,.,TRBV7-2,CASSFRAGGYDEQFF,TGTGCCAGCAGCTTTCGCGCGGGAGGGTACGATGAGCAGTTCTTC
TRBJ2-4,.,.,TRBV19,CASVDLAKNIQYF,TGTGCCAGCGTAGACTTAGCCAAAAACATTCAGTACTTC
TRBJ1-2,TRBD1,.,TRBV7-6,CASSSGQGGYGGYTF,TGTGCCAGCAGCTCGGGACAGGGTGGGTACGGTGGCTACACCTTC
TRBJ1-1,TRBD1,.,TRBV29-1,CSVGAPTGTANTEAFF,TGCAGCGTTGGGGCCCCGACCGGGACAGCGAACACTGAAGCTTTCTTT
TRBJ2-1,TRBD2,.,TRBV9,CASSGTGGVYNEQFF,TGTGCCAGCAGCGGGACGGGAGGGGTGTACAATGAGCAGTTCTTC
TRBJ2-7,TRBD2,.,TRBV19,CASSTPGRNYEQYF,TGTGCCAGTAGTACCCCCGGGAGGAACTACGAGCAGTACTTC
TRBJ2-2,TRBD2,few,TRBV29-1,CSVEDLRGLNTGELFF,TGCAGCGTTGAAGATCTGCGGGGACTAAACACCGGGGAGCTGTTTTTT
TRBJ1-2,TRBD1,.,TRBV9,CASSVGQGVNYGYTF,TGTGCCAGCAGCGTAGGACAGGGGGTTAACTATGGCTACACCTTC
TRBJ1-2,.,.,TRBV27,CASSLGATGYGYTF,TGTGCCAGCAGTTTAGGGGCAACAGGCTATGGCTACACCTTC
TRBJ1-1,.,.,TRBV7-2,CASSTTGNTEAFF,TGTGCCAGCAGCACAACAGGGAACACTGAAGCTTTCTTT
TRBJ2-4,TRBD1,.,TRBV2,CASGDSALAKNIQYF,TGTGCCAGCGGGGACAGTGCTCTAGCCAAAAACATTCAGTACTTC
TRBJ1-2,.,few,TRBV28,CASSSAGRQFSSQGGYTF,TGTGCCAGCAGTTCCGCCGGGCGTCAATTCTCATCCCAGGGGGGCTACACCTTC
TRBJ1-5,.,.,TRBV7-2,CASSRDTSNQPQHF,TGTGCCAGCAGCCGGGACACTAGCAATCAGCCCCAGCATTTT